This T cell receptor (beta chain) emerged from a study of blood T cell repertoires in COVID-19. Study summary: Sites across the United States, Italy and Spain contributed samples from acute and convalescent COVID-19. In each case, the material was cDNA or gDNA derived from T cells, B-cell-depleted T cells, or PBMCs.

Germline values: CDR1 SGHDT, CDR2 YYEEEE. The junction had 5 bases not matched to a gene; V was cut back by 4 bases and J by 3 bases. The length of the CDR3 is 15 residues. In the original processing: Scientists estimated how many nucleated cells there were by amplifying reference gene primers. The method was immunoSEQ multiplex PCR; TCRdb's version includes in-frame clones alone and lacks a portion of them. V and J calls and clone size are as listed in that table; D and trimming were resolved from the DNA. The table has about 110,000 clones, 80% to 90% seen once. Sequencing was performed on peripheral blood. The receptor was derived from a woman over 75 with active or convalescent COVID-19. V is TRBV5-6 and J is TRBJ1-1, with 11 bases aligning to TRBD1. The CDR3 region is CASSGGQGAYTEAFF. In nucleotides, the CDR3 is TGTGCCAGCAGCGGAGGACAGGGGGCATACACTGAAGCTTTCTTT.